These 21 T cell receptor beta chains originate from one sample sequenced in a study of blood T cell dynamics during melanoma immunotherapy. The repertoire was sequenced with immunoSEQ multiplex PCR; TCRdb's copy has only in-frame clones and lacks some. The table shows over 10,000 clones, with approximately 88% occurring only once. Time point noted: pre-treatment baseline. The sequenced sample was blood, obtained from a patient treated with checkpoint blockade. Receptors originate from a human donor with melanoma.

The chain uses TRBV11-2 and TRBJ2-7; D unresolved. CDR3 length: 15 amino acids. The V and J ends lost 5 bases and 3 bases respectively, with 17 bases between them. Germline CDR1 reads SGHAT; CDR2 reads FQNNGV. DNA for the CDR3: TGTGCCAGCAGCGCGCCAGGTGAATTTCTCTACGAGCAGTACTTC. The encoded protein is CASSAPGEFLYEQYF.

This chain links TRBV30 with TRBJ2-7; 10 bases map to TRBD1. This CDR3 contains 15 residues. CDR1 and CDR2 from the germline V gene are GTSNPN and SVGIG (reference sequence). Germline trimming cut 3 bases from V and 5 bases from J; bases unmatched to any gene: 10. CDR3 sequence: CAWRPPGQGPDEQYF. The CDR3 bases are TGTGCCTGGAGGCCGCCGGGACAGGGGCCGGACGAGCAGTACTTC.

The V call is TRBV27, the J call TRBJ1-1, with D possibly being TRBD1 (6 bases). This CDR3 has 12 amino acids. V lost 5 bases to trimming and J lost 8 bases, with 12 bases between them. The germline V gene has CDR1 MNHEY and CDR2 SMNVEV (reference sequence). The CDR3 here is CASSTRTEEAFF. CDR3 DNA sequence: TGTGCCAGCAGTACGCGGACAGAAGAAGCTTTCTTT.

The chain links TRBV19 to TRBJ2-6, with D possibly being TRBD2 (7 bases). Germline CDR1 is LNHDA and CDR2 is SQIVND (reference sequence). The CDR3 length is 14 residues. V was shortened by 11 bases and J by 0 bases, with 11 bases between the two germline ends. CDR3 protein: CAGGDNSGANVLTF. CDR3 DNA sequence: TGTGCCGGGGGGGACAACTCTGGGGCCAACGTCCTGACTTTC.

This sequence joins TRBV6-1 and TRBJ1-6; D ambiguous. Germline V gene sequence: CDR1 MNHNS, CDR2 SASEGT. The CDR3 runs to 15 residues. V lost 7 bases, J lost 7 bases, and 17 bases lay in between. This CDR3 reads CASNIAPGLNSPLHF. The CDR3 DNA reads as TGTGCCAGCAATATAGCCCCTGGCCTCAATTCACCCCTCCACTTT.

For the CDR3, the DNA is TGTGCCAGCAGCTTGGAGTCTAGCGGGGGATACGAGCAGTACTTC. Its protein product is CASSLESSGGYEQYF. The V and J genes are TRBV5-5 and TRBJ2-7; 10 nucleotides align to TRBD2. Trimming at V came to 0 bases and at J to 4 bases, leaving 4 bases not matched to a gene. CDR1 is SGHKS, CDR2 YYEKEE, per germline (reference sequence). The CDR3 covers 15 residues.

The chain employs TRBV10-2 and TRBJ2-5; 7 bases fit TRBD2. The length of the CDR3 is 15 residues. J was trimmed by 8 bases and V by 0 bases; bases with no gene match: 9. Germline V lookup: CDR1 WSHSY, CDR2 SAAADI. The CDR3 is CASSESRLADLTQYF. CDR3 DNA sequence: TGCGCCAGCAGTGAGTCGAGGCTAGCGGACCTAACCCAGTACTTC.

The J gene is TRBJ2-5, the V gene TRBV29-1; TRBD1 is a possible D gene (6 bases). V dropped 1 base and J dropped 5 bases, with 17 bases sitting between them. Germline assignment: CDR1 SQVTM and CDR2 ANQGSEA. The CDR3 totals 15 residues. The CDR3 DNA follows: TGCAGCGTTGAAGTGGGGGCCTCCATACAGGAGACCCAGTACTTC. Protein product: CSVEVGASIQETQYF.

The CDR3 nucleotides read TGCGCCAGCAGCCCGGGTCTCACGTACCAAGAGACCCAGTACTTC. This gives the protein CASSPGLTYQETQYF. The chain carries TRBV5-1 and TRBJ2-5; D remains ambiguous. Germline V gene data show CDR1 as SGHRS and CDR2 as YFSETQ. The CDR3 runs to 15 residues. Deletions cut 4 bases from V and 0 bases from J, with 13 bases between. Supplemented by reference TRBV5-1 and TRBJ2-5, the full variable domain reads KAGVTQTPRYLIKTRGQQVTLSCSPISGHRSVSWYQQTPGQGLQFLFEYFSETQRNKGNFPGRFSGRQFSNSRSEMNVSTLELGDSALYLCASSPGLTYQETQYFGPGTRLLVL.

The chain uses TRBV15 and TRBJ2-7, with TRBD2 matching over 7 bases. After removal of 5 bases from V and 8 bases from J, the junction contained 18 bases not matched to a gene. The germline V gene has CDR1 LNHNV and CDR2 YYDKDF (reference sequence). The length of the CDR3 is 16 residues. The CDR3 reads CATSGQFRDQGGKQYF. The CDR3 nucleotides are TGTGCCACCAGCGGACAATTCCGGGACCAGGGAGGGAAGCAGTACTTC.

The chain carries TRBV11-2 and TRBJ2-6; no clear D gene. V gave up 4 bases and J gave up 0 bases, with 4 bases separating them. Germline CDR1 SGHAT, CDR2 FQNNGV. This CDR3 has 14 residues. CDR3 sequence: CASSWASGANVLTF. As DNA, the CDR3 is TGTGCCAGCAGCTGGGCCTCTGGGGCCAACGTCCTGACTTTC.

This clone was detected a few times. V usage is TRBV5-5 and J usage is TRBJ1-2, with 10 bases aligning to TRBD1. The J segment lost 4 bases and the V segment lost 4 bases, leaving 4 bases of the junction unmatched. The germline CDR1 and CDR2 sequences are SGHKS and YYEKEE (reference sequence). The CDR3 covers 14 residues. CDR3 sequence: CASSIRDRGYGYTF. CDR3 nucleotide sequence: TGTGCCAGCAGCATACGGGACAGGGGCTATGGCTACACCTTC.

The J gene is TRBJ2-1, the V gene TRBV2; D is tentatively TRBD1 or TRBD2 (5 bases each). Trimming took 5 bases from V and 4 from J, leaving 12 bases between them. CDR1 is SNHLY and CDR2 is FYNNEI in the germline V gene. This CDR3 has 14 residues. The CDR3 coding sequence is TGTGCCAGCAGTCCCCGGGACGGTTACAATGAGCAGTTCTTC. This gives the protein CASSPRDGYNEQFF.

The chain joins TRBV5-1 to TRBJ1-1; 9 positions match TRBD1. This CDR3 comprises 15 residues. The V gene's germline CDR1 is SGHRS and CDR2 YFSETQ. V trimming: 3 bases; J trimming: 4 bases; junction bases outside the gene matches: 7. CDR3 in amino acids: CASSYRTGVPTEAFF. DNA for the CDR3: TGCGCCAGCAGCTATCGGACAGGGGTTCCCACTGAAGCTTTCTTT.

Here the CDR3 DNA reads TGTGCCACCCGAAGCGGGACCTTAAACACCGGGGAGCTGTTTTTT. It yields the protein CATRSGTLNTGELFF. The rearrangement joins TRBV28 to TRBJ2-2; 7 nucleotides agree with TRBD2. Unmatched junction bases numbered 10, after V lost 10 bases and J lost 2 bases. The CDR3 totals 15 residues. Germline V gene sequence: CDR1 MDHEN, CDR2 SYDVKM.

The CDR3 here is CASSGVRSRDSEAFF. CDR3 coding DNA: TGTGCCAGCAGTGGGGTAAGGAGTAGGGACAGTGAAGCTTTCTTT. This chain links TRBV25-1 with TRBJ1-1; 7 positions match TRBD1. The CDR3 has 15 residues. V trimming: 4 bases; J trimming: 7 bases; junction bases outside the gene matches: 12. Germline V CDR1 and CDR2: MGHDK, SYGVNS.

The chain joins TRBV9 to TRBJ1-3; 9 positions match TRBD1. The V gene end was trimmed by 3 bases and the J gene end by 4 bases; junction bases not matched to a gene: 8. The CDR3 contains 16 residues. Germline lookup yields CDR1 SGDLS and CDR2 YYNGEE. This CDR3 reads CASSADGQGIGNTIYF. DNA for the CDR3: TGTGCCAGCAGCGCCGACGGACAGGGGATCGGAAACACCATATATTTT. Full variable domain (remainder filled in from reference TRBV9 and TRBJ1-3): DSGVTQTPKHLITATGQRVTLRCSPRSGDLSVYWYQQSLDQGLQFLIQYYNGEERAKGNILERFSAQQFPDLHSELNLSSLELGDSALYFCASSADGQGIGNTIYFGEGSWLTVV.

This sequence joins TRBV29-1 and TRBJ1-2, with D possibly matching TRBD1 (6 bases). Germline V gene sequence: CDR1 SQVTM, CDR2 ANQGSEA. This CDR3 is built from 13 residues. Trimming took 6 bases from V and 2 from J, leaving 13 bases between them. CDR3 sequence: CSVRQDTNYGYTF. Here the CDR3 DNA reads TGCAGCGTAAGACAGGATACGAACTATGGCTACACCTTC.

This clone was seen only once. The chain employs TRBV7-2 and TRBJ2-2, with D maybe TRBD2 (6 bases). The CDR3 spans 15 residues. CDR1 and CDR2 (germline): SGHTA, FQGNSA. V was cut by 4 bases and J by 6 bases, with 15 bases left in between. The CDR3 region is CASSSVGGTAGELFF. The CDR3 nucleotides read TGTGCCAGCAGCTCAGTTGGGGGGACGGCCGGGGAGCTGTTTTTT.

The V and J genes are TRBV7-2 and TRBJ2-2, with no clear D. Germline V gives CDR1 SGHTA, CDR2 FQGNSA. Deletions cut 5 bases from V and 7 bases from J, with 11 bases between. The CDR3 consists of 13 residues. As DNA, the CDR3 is TGTGCCAGCAGCCTCGGCGTTGGCGGGGAGCTGTTTTTT. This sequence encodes CASSLGVGGELFF. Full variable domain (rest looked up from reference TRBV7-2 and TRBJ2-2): GAGVSQSPSNKVTEKGKDVELRCDPISGHTALYWYRQSLGQGLEFLIYFQGNSAPDKSGLPSDRFSAERTGGSVSTLTIQRTQQEDSAVYLCASSLGVGGELFFGEGSRLTVL.

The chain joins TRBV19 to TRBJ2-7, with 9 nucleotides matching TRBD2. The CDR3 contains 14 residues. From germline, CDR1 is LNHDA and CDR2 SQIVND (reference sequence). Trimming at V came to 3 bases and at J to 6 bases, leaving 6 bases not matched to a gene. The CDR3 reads CASSIRGGDFEQYF. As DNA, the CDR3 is TGTGCCAGTAGTATTCGCGGGGGGGATTTCGAGCAGTACTTC.